A single sample is the source of the 13 T cell receptor beta chains below, sequenced in a study of Graves' ophthalmopathy and Graves' hyperthyroidism. Scientists amplified the TCR beta CDR3 regions from RNA transcripts. Following a first-round RT-PCR that used HTBI primers, a second-round multiplex PCR was carried out. TCRdb re-derived calls from the multiplex PCR reads in MiXCR, one entry per CDR3 protein. The sample consists of 500,000 to 700,000 distinct CDR3 sequences, 35% to 45% of them appearing once. Sequencing input: peripheral blood or thyroid tissue (not recorded which). All receptors derive from an adult man with Graves' hyperthyroidism.

The chain combines TRBV7-3 with TRBJ2-7; 8 bases agree with TRBD1. This CDR3 is 12 amino acids long. The germline CDR1 and CDR2 sequences are SGHTA and FQGTGA. Trimming cost V 6 bases and J 7 bases; bases outside gene matches: 5. The CDR3 nucleotides read TGTGCCAGCAGTCCAGGGGGCTTTGAGCAGTACTTC. This sequence encodes CASSPGGFEQYF. Full variable domain (outside the CDR3, taken from reference TRBV7-3 and TRBJ2-7): GAGVSQTPSNKVTEKGKYVELRCDPISGHTALYWYRQSLGQGPEFLIYFQGTGAADDSGLPNDRFFAVRPEGSVSTLKIQRTERGDSAVYLCASSPGGFEQYFGPGTRLTVT.

The rearrangement links TRBV19 to TRBJ1-3; TRBD1 aligns across 7 bases. The germline CDR1 and CDR2 sequences are LNHDA and SQIVND (reference sequence). The CDR3 length is 15 residues. The trim removed 6 bases at V and 0 bases at J, leaving 5 bases unmatched. In nucleotides, the CDR3 is TGTGCCAGTAGCGGAACAGGGGTCTCTGGAAACACCATATATTTT. This codes for CASSGTGVSGNTIYF.

This clonotype was found many times. The genes are TRBV10-2 and TRBJ1-6; no clear D. Germline-derived CDR1 and CDR2 are WSHSY and SAAADI. This CDR3 region has 14 residues. V lost 6 bases, J lost 7 bases, and 13 bases lay in between. The CDR3 reads CASRRPEGNSPLHF. CDR3 nucleotides: TGCGCCAGCAGGCGACCTGAGGGAAATTCACCCCTCCACTTT.

The chain joins TRBV29-1 to TRBJ2-5; D possibly matches TRBD1 or TRBD2 (5 bases each). The CDR3 consists of 13 residues. Trimming pared 6 bases from V and 9 bases from J, leaving 20 bases between. In germline, CDR1 is SQVTM, CDR2 ANQGSEA. CDR3 bases: TGCAGCGTCGGGTGGGGGAGCAATCAGCCCCAGTACTTC. Translation: CSVGWGSNQPQYF.

The chain combines TRBV7-2 with TRBJ1-2; TRBD1 matches 7 bases. The junction had 7 bases not matched to a gene; V was cut back by 7 bases and J by 5 bases. Germline lookup yields CDR1 SGHTA and CDR2 FQGNSA. The CDR3 is 13 residues long. The DNA of the CDR3 is TGTGCCAGCACGGAGGACAGGATTTATGGCTACACCTTC. The encoded protein is CASTEDRIYGYTF.

The genes are TRBV7-2 and TRBJ1-1; D unresolved. V was pared by 6 bases and J by 2 bases, with 10 bases between. Germline CDR1 is SGHTA and CDR2 is FQGNSA. This CDR3 spans 13 amino acids. In nucleotides, the CDR3 is TGTGCCAGCAGATTTCAGGAAAACACTGAAGCTTTCTTT. Its protein is CASRFQENTEAFF.

This chain connects TRBV19 to TRBJ2-2, with 12 bases matching TRBD2. Germline assignment: CDR1 LNHDA and CDR2 SQIVND (reference sequence). V lost 4 bases, J lost 0 bases, and 6 bases stayed unmatched. The CDR3 covers 18 residues. CDR3 region: CASSKSTSGRANTGELFF. DNA of the CDR3: TGTGCCAGTAGTAAATCGACTAGCGGGAGAGCGAACACCGGGGAGCTGTTTTTT.

The V and J genes are TRBV7-2 and TRBJ1-1; D gene ambiguous. V lost 2 bases and J lost 4, with 8 bases in between. The CDR3 is 13 residues long. The germline gives CDR1 SGHTA, CDR2 FQGNSA. The CDR3 region is CASSLQASTEAFF. In nucleotides, the CDR3 is TGTGCCAGCAGCTTACAGGCTAGCACTGAAGCTTTCTTT.

On this clonotype itself: The junction and the germline gene differ at one end; a read error may be behind it. The chain is built from TRBV7-8 and TRBJ2-7; D gene uncertain. The CDR3 has 16 residues. Germline lookup yields CDR1 SGHVS and CDR2 FQNEAQ. DNA for the CDR3: TGTGCCAGCAGCTTAGCGGCTGAGGCAAACTCCTACGGGCAGTACTTC. It specifies CASSLAAEANSYGQYF. Drawing the rest from reference TRBV7-8 and TRBJ2-7, the complete variable domain is GAGVSQSPRYKVAKRGQDVALRCDPISGHVSLFWYQQALGQGPEFLTYFQNEAQLDKSGLPSDRFFAERPEGSVSTLKIQRTQQEDSAVYLCASSLAAEANSYGQYFGPGTRLTVT.

This clonotype was detected ten times or more. This chain joins TRBV29-1 and TRBJ1-3, with a weak D call TRBD1 (5 bases). Germline CDR1 reads SQVTM; CDR2 reads ANQGSEA. This CDR3 has 12 amino acids. V was clipped by 3 bases and J by 4 bases, with 7 bases between them. The CDR3 nucleotides are TGCAGCGTTGAGGCAGGGGGAAACACCATATATTTT. Translating gives CSVEAGGNTIYF.

This clonotype is a singleton in its sample. V and J are TRBV29-1 and TRBJ2-7, with TRBD1 identical over 9 bases. From germline, CDR1 is SQVTM and CDR2 ANQGSEA. The CDR3 contains 14 residues. With 3 bases clipped from V and 1 base from J, the junction kept 4 bases outside the gene matches. The CDR3 spells CSVDGTGYSYEQYF. The CDR3 DNA reads TGCAGCGTTGACGGGACAGGGTATTCCTACGAGCAGTACTTC.

This clonotype has a count of ten or more. The gene calls are TRBV7-8 and TRBJ2-5, with 9 bases matching TRBD2. The CDR3 sequence is 14 residues long. The V segment lost 8 bases and the J segment 1 base; nucleotides outside the gene matches: 5. The germline V gene encodes CDR1 SGHVS and CDR2 FQNEAQ. The CDR3 protein is CASQRAGGQETQYF. The CDR3 DNA follows: TGTGCCAGCCAGCGAGCGGGAGGCCAAGAGACCCAGTACTTC.

On this clonotype itself: This clone may be a read error of a much larger clone one base away. The chain employs TRBV24-1 and TRBJ2-5; 9 positions match TRBD1. CDR3 size: 15 residues. Trimming removed 7 bases from V and 2 bases from J; junction bases left unmatched: 7. CDR1 is KGHDR and CDR2 is SFDVKD in the germline V gene. The DNA of the CDR3 is TGTGCCACCAGCGTCCGGGACAGGGTTCAAGAGACCCAGTACTTC. It codes for CATSVRDRVQETQYF.